Included here is one T cell receptor (beta chain) sequence, with context. What it recognizes is unknown. The sample carries other DNA sequences with the same CDR3. The V end was cut by 3 bases, the J end by 4 bases, with 4 bases between. CDR1 is LNHDA, CDR2 SQIVND, per germline (reference sequence). The CDR3 is made up of 12 amino acids. This entry is derived from a study of shared clonotypes between healthy human individuals. About the research overall: The cohort comprised a couple of women and a few men. Their ages spanned 18 to 49 years.

Notes on the study in general: Among the subsets, naive ones generally showed larger estimated richness than memory ones.

Method: immunoSEQ multiplex PCR; TCRdb's copy keeps in-frame clones and lacks some. The sample lists hundreds of thousands of clones, over 65% occurring once. The donors were all Caucasian adults (living in Nashville, Tennessee). CD4+ cell separation produced CD45RA+ naive and CD45RA-negative memory subsets. The sample comprised memory CD4+ T cells sorted from blood. Subset denoted: CD45RA-negative fraction. The chain couples TRBV19 to TRBJ1-5; D is unresolved. The source of this sequence is a woman in her thirties in good health. The DNA of the CDR3 is TGTGCCAGTAGTATGAGAAATCAGCCCCAGCATTTT. Amino acid sequence: CASSMRNQPQHF.